This TCR beta chain came from a study of tumor-infiltrating lymphocytes in oesophageal squamous cell carcinoma. In its sample, this clonotype is medium-sized. The junction departs from the called germline gene at one end, perhaps through a read error. Using its own MiXCR run on the PCR reads, TCRdb lists one record per CDR3 protein. This table has some 16,000 distinct CDR3 sequences, 35% to 45% appearing once. The germline V gene encodes CDR1 MNHNS and CDR2 SASEGT. The CDR3 contains 16 residues. The sequence derives from a female donor with esophageal squamous cell carcinoma. The chain employs TRBV6-1 and TRBJ2-1, with D perhaps TRBD1 (6 bases). The sequenced sample consisted of normal esophageal tissue next to the tumor. The CDR3 spells CASSADRAGDTVSRLF. CDR3 in DNA: TGTGCCAGCAGTGCAGACCGCGCCGGGGACACCGTTAGTCGACTCTTC.